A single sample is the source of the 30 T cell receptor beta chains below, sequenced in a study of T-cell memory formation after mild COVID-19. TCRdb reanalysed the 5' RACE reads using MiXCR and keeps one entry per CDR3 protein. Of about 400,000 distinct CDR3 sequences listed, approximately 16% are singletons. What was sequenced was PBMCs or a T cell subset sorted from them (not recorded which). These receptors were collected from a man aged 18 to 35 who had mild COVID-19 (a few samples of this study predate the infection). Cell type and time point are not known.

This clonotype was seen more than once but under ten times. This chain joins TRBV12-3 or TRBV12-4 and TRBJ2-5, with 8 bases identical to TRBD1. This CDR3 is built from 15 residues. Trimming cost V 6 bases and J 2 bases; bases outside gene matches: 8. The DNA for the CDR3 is TGTGCCAGCAGCGCCCTCAGGGGGCGGCAAGAGACCCAGTACTTC. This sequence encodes CASSALRGRQETQYF.

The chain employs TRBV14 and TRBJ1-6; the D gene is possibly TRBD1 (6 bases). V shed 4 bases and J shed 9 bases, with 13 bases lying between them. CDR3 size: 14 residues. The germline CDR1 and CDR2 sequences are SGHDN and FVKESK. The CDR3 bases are TGTGCCAGCAGCCTCCAGACAGGAGGTTCACCCCTCCACTTT. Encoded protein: CASSLQTGGSPLHF. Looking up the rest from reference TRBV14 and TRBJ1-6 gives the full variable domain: EAGVTQFPSHSVIEKGQTVTLRCDPISGHDNLYWYRRVMGKEIKFLLHFVKESKQDESGMPNNRFLAERTGGTYSTLKVQPAELEDSGVYFCASSLQTGGSPLHFGNGTRLTVT.

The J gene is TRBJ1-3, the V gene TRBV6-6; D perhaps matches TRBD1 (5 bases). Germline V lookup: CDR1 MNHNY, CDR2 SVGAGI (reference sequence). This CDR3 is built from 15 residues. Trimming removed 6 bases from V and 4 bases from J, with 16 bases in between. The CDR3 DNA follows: TGTGCCAGCAGCCTGCAGGGTTTGCCAGGAAACACCATATATTTT. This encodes CASSLQGLPGNTIYF.

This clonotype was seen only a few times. This CDR3 reads CASSLAQGYGYTF. The CDR3 coding sequence is TGTGCCAGCAGCTTAGCGCAAGGGTATGGCTACACCTTC. J is TRBJ1-2 and V is TRBV7-2; D not resolved. Trimming removed 0 bases from V and 5 bases from J, with 7 bases in between. Germline CDR1 and CDR2: SGHTA and FQGNSA. The CDR3 spans 13 residues. Together with reference TRBV7-2 and TRBJ1-2, the CDR3 gives the full variable domain: GAGVSQSPSNKVTEKGKDVELRCDPISGHTALYWYRQSLGQGLEFLIYFQGNSAPDKSGLPSDRFSAERTGGSVSTLTIQRTQQEDSAVYLCASSLAQGYGYTFGSGTRLTVV.

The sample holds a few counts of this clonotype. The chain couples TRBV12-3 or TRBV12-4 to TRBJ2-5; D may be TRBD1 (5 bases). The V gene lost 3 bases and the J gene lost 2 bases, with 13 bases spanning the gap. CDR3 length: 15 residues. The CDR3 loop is CASSFFRGRQETQYF. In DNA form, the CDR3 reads TGTGCCAGCAGTTTTTTTAGGGGTAGACAAGAGACCCAGTACTTC.

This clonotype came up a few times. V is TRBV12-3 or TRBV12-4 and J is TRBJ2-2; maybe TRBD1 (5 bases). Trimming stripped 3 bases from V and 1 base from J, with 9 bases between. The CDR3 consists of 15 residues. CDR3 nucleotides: TGTGCCAGCAGTTTCTGGCAGGGGAACACCGGGGAGCTGTTTTTT. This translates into CASSFWQGNTGELFF.

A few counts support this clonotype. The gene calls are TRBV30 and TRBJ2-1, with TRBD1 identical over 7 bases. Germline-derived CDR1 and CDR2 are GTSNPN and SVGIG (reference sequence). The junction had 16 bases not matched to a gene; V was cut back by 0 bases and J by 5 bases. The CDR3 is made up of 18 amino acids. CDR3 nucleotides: TGTGCCTGGAGTGTACGATATTTAGGGACAGATGTAGACAATGAGCAGTTCTTC. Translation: CAWSVRYLGTDVDNEQFF.

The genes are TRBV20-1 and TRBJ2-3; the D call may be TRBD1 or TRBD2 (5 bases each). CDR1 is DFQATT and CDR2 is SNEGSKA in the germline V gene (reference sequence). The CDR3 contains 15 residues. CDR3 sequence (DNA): TGCAGCCTTTTGGGGGTCGGCGTCAGCGCAGATACGCAGTATTTT. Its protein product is CSLLGVGVSADTQYF.

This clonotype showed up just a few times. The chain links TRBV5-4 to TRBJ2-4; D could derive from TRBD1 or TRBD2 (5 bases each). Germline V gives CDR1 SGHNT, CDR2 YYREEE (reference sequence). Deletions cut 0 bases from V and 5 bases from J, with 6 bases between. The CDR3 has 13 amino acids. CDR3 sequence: CASSLGGQNIQYF. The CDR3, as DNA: TGTGCCAGCAGCTTGGGGGGACAAAACATTCAGTACTTC.

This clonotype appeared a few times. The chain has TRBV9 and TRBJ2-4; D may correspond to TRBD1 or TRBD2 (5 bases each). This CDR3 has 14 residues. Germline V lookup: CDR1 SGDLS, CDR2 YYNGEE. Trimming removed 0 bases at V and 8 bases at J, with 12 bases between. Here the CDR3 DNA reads TGTGCCAGCAGCGTAGGTCGGGACCAGGACATTCAGTACTTC. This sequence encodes CASSVGRDQDIQYF. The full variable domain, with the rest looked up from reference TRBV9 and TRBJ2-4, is DSGVTQTPKHLITATGQRVTLRCSPRSGDLSVYWYQQSLDQGLQFLIQYYNGEERAKGNILERFSAQQFPDLHSELNLSSLELGDSALYFCASSVGRDQDIQYFGAGTRLSVL.

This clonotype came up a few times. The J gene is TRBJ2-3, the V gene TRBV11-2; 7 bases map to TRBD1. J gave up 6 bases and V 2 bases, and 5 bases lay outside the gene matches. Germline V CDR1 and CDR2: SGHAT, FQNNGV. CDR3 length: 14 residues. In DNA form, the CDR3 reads TGTGCCAGCAGCTTAAATCAGGGGGTGGATACGCAGTATTTT. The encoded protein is CASSLNQGVDTQYF.

This CDR3 is CASSLSPGARGYTF. The CDR3 DNA reads as TGCGCCAGCAGCTTGAGTCCAGGGGCGCGAGGCTACACCTTC. V usage is TRBV5-1 and J usage is TRBJ1-2; maybe TRBD1 (6 bases). The CDR3 sequence is 14 residues long. V was cut by 1 base and J by 8 bases, with 15 bases left in between. The germline V gene has CDR1 SGHRS and CDR2 YFSETQ. Supplemented by reference TRBV5-1 and TRBJ1-2, the full variable domain reads KAGVTQTPRYLIKTRGQQVTLSCSPISGHRSVSWYQQTPGQGLQFLFEYFSETQRNKGNFPGRFSGRQFSNSRSEMNVSTLELGDSALYLCASSLSPGARGYTFGSGTRLTVV.

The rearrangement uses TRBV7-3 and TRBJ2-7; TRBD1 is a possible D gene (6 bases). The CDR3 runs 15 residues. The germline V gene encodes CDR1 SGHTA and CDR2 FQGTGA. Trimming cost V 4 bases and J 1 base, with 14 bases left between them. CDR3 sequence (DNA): TGTGCCAGCAGCTACGGCACAGGGAAATCCTACGAGCAGTACGTC. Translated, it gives CASSYGTGKSYEQYV.

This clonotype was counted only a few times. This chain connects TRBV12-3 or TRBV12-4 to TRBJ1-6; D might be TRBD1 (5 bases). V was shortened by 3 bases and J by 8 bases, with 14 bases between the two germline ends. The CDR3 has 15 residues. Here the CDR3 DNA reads TGTGCCAGCAGTTTGTTCGGGGGAAGCGATTCACCCCTCCACTTT. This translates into CASSLFGGSDSPLHF.

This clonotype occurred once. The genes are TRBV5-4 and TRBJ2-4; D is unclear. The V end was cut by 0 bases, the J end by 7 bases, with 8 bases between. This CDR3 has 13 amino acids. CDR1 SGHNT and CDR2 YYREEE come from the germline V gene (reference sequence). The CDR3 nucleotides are TGTGCCAGCAGCTTGGGGGCTGAGAACATTCAGTACTTC. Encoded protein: CASSLGAENIQYF.

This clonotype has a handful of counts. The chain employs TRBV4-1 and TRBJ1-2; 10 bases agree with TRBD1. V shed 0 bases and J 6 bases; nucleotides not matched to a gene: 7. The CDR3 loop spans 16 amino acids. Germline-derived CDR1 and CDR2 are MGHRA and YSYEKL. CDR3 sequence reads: CASSQDTWGQGNGYTF. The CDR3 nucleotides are TGCGCCAGCAGCCAAGATACTTGGGGACAGGGGAATGGCTACACCTTC.

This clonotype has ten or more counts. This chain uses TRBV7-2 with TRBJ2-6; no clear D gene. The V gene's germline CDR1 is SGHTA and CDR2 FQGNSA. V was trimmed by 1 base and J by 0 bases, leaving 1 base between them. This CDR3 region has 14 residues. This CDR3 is CASSLVSGANVLTF. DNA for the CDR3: TGTGCCAGCAGCTTAGTCTCTGGGGCCAACGTCCTGACTTTC.

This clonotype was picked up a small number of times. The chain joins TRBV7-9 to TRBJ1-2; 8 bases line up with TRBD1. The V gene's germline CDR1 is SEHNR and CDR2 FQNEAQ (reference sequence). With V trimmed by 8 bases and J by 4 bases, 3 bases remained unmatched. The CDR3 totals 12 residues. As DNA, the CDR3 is TGTGCCAGCGGACAGGGATCCTATGGCTACACCTTC. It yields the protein CASGQGSYGYTF.

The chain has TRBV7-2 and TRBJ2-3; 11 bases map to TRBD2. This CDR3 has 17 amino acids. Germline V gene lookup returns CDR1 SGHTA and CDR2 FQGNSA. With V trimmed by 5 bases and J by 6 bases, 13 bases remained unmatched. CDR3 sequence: CASSIRLAGKNKDTQYF. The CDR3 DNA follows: TGTGCCAGCAGCATTAGACTAGCGGGGAAGAACAAGGATACGCAGTATTTT.

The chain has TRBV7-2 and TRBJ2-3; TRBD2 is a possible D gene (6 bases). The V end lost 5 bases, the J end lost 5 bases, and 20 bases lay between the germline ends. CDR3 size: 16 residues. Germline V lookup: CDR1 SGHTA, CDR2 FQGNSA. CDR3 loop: CASSRSGYGLGDTQYF. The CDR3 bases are TGTGCCAGCAGCAGGAGCGGGTACGGGCTGGGAGATACGCAGTATTTT. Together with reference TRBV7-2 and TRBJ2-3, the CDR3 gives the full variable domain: GAGVSQSPSNKVTEKGKDVELRCDPISGHTALYWYRQSLGQGLEFLIYFQGNSAPDKSGLPSDRFSAERTGGSVSTLTIQRTQQEDSAVYLCASSRSGYGLGDTQYFGPGTRLTVL.

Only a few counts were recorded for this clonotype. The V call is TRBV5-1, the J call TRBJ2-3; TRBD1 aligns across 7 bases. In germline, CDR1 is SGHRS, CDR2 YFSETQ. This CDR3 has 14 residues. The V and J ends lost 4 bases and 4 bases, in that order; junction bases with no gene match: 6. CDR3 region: CASSRQGAPDTQYF. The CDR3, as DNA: TGCGCCAGCAGCCGACAGGGCGCCCCAGATACGCAGTATTTT.

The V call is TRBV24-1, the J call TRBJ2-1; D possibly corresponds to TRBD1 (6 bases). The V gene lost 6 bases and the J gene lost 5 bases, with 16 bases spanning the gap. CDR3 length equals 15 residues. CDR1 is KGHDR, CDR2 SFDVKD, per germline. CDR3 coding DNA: TGTGCCACCAGTCCCGCCGGGACATATGACAATGAGCAGTTCTTC. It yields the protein CATSPAGTYDNEQFF.

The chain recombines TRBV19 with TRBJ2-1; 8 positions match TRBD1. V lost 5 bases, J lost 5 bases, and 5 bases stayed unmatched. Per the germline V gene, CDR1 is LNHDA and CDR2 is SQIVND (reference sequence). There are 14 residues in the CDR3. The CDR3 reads CASSFRGRHNEQFF. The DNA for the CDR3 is TGTGCCAGTAGTTTCAGGGGGCGACACAATGAGCAGTTCTTC.

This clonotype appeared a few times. The CDR3 bases are TGTGCCAGCAGTTATCGGGGCAATAGCAATCAGCCCCAGCATTTT. Its translation is CASSYRGNSNQPQHF. The chain uses TRBV6-2 or TRBV6-3 and TRBJ1-5; D is possibly TRBD1 (5 bases). The V end lost 3 bases, the J end lost 0 bases, and 9 bases lay between the germline ends. Germline CDR1 reads MNHEY; CDR2 reads SVGEGT. This CDR3 spans 15 amino acids.

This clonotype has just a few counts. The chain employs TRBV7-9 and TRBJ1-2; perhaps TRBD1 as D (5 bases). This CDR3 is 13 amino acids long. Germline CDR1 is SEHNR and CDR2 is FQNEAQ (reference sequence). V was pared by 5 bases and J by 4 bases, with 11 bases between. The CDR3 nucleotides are TGTGCCAGCAGCCCGGACGGGACCTATGGCTACACCTTC. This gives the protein CASSPDGTYGYTF.

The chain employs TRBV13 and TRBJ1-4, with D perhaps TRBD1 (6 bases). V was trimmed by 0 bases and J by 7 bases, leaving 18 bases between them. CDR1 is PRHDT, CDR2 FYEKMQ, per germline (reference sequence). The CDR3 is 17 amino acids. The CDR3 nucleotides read TGTGCCAGCAGCTTAGGGCGGGGGGCGCCCCGAAGTGAAAAACTGTTTTTT. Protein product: CASSLGRGAPRSEKLFF.

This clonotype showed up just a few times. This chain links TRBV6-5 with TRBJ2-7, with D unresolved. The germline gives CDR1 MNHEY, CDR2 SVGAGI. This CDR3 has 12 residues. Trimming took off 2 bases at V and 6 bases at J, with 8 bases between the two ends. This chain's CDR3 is CASSYDSGEQYF. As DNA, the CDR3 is TGTGCCAGCAGTTACGATTCGGGCGAGCAGTACTTC.

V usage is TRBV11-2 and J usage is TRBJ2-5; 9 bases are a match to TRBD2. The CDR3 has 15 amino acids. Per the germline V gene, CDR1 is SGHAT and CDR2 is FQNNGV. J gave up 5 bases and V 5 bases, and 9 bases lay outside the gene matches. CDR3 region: CASSPAGGRGETQYF. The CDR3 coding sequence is TGTGCCAGCAGCCCAGCGGGGGGTCGAGGGGAGACCCAGTACTTC.

As DNA, the CDR3 is TGCGCCAGCACGGCCCAGGGAAACACTGAAGCTTTCTTT. Its protein product is CASTAQGNTEAFF. The chain links TRBV5-1 to TRBJ1-1, with D possibly TRBD1 on 5 matching bases. The germline gives CDR1 SGHRS, CDR2 YFSETQ. The ends were cut back, 6 bases at V and 2 bases at J, with 11 bases in the middle. The CDR3 has 13 amino acids. Using reference TRBV5-1 and TRBJ1-1 for the parts outside the CDR3, the full variable domain is KAGVTQTPRYLIKTRGQQVTLSCSPISGHRSVSWYQQTPGQGLQFLFEYFSETQRNKGNFPGRFSGRQFSNSRSEMNVSTLELGDSALYLCASTAQGNTEAFFGQGTRLTVV.

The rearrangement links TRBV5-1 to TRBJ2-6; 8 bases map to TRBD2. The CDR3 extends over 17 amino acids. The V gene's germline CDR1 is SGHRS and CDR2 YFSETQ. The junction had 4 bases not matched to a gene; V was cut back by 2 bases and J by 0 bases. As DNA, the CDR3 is TGCGCCAGCAGCTTCGCGGGGGGATTCTCTGGGGCCAACGTCCTGACTTTC. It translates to CASSFAGGFSGANVLTF.